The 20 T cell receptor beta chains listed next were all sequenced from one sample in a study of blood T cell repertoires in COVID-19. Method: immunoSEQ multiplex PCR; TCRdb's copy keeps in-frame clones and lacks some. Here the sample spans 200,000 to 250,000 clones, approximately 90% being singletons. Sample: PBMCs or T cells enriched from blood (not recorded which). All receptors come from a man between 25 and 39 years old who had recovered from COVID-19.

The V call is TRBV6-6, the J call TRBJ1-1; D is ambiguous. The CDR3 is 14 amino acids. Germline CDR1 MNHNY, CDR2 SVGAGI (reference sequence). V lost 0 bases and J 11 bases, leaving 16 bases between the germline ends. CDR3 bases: TGTGCCAGCAGTTACTCTTGGAGCTCGCGGGTGGCTTTCTTT. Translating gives CASSYSWSSRVAFF.

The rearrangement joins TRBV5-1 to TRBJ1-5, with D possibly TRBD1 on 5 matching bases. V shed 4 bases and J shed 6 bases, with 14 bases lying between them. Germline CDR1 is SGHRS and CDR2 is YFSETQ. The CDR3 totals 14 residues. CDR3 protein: CASSPRGGLQPQHF. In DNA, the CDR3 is TGCGCCAGCAGCCCGAGGGGAGGCCTTCAGCCCCAGCATTTT.

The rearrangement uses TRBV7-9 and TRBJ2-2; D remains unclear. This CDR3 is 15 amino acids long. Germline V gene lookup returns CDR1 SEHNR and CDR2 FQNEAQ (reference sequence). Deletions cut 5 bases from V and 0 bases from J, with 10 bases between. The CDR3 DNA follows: TGTGCCAGCAGCCCCCCCCTTGCGAACACCGGGGAGCTGTTTTTT. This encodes CASSPPLANTGELFF.

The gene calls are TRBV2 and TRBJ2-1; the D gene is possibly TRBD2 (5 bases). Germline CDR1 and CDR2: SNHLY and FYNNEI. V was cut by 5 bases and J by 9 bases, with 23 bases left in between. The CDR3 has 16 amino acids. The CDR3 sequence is CASSIGETRLAGEQFF. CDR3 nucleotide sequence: TGTGCCAGCAGTATCGGCGAGACTCGATTGGCGGGTGAGCAGTTCTTC. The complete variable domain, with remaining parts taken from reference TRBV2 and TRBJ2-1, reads EPEVTQTPSHQVTQMGQEVILRCVPISNHLYFYWYRQILGQKVEFLVSFYNNEISEKSEIFDDQFSVERPDGSNFTLKIRSTKLEDSAMYFCASSIGETRLAGEQFFGPGTRLTVL.

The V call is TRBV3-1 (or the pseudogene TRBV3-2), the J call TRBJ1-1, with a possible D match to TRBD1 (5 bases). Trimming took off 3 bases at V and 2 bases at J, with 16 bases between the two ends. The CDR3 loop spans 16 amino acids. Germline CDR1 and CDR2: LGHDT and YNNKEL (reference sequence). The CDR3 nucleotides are TGTGCCAGCAGCCACGCGGGACGGAATATTAACACTGAAGCTTTCTTT. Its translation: CASSHAGRNINTEAFF.

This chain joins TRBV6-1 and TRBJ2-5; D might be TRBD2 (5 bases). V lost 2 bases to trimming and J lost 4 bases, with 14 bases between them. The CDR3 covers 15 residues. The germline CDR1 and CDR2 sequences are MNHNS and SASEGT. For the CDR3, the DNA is TGTGCCAGCAGTGAAAGTTCTATAGGGAGAGAGACCCAGTACTTC. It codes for CASSESSIGRETQYF.

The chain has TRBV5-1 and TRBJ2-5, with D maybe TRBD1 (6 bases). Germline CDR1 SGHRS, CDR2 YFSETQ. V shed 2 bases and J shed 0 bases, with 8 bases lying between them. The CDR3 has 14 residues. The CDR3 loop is CASSFRDNQETQYF. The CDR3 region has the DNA TGCGCCAGCAGCTTCAGGGACAACCAAGAGACCCAGTACTTC.

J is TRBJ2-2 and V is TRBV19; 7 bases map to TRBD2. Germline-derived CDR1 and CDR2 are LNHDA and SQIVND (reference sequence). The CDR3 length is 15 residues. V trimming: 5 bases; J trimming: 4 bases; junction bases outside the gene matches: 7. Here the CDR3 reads CASSLRGVATGELFF. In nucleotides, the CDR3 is TGTGCCAGTAGTTTACGGGGGGTCGCCACCGGGGAGCTGTTTTTT.

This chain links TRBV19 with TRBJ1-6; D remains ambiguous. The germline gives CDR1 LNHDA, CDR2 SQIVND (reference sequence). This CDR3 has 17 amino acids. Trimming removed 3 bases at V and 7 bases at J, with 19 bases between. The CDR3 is CASSISGFFSGNSPLHF. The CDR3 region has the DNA TGTGCCAGTAGTATTTCTGGCTTCTTCTCGGGGAATTCACCCCTCCACTTT.

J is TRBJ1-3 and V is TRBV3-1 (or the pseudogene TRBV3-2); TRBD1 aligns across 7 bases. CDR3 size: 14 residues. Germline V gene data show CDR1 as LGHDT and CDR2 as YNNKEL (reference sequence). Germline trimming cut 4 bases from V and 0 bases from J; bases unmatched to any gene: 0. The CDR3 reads CASSRDSSGNTIYF. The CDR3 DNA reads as TGTGCCAGCAGCCGGGACAGCTCTGGAAACACCATATATTTT.

As DNA, the CDR3 is TGTGCCAGCAGCTTAGTGTATGGCGGGGGGGTCAGGCACACAGATACGCAGTATTTT. Amino acid sequence: CASSLVYGGGVRHTDTQYF. The chain carries TRBV7-2 and TRBJ2-3, with TRBD2 matching 9 bases. Germline V CDR1 and CDR2: SGHTA, FQGNSA. The length of the CDR3 is 19 residues. Unmatched junction bases numbered 13, after V lost 1 base and J lost 2 bases.

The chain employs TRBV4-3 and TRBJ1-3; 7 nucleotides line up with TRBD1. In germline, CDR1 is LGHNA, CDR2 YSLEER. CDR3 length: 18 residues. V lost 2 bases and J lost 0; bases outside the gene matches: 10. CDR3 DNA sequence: TGCGCCAGCAGCCAAAAACCCCTCACAGGGGACTCTGGAAACACCATATATTTT. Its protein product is CASSQKPLTGDSGNTIYF.

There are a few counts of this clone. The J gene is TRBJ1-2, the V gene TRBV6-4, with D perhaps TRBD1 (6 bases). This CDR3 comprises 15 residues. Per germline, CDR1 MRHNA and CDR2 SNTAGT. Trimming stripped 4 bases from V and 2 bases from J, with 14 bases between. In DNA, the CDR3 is TGTGCCAGCAGTGCCACCGGGACACCCAACTATGGCTACACCTTC. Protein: CASSATGTPNYGYTF.

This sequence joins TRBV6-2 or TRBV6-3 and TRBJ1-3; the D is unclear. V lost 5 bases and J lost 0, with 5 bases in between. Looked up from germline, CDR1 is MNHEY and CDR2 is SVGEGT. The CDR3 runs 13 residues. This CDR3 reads CASSEHSGNTIYF. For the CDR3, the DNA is TGTGCCAGCAGTGAGCACTCTGGAAACACCATATATTTT.

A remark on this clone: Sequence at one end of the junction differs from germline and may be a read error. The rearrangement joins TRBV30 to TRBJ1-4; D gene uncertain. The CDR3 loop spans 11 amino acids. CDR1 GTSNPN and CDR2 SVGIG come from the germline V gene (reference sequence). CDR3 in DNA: TGTGCCTGGAGCGCCACTCGAAAAACTGTTTTT. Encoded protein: CAWSATRKTVF.

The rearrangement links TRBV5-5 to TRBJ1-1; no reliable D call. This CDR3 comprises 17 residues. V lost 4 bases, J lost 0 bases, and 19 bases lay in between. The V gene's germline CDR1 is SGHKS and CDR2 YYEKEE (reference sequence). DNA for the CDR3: TGTGCCAGCAGCCGCCAAACCGATAGTTACTTGAACACTGAAGCTTTCTTT. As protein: CASSRQTDSYLNTEAFF.

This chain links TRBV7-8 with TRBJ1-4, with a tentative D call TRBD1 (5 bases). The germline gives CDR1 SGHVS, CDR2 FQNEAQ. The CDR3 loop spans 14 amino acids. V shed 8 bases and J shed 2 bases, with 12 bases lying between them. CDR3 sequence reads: CASRGEVTNEKLFF. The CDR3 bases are TGTGCCAGCCGGGGGGAGGTGACTAATGAAAAACTGTTTTTT. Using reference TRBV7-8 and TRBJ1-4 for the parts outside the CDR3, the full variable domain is GAGVSQSPRYKVAKRGQDVALRCDPISGHVSLFWYQQALGQGPEFLTYFQNEAQLDKSGLPSDRFFAERPEGSVSTLKIQRTQQEDSAVYLCASRGEVTNEKLFFGSGTQLSVL.

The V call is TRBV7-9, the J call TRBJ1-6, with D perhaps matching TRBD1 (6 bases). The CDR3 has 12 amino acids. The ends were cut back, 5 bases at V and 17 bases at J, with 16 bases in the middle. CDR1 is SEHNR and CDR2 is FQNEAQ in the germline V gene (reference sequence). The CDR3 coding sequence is TGTGCCAGCAGCCTGGTCGGGGACATCTTCCACTTT. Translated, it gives CASSLVGDIFHF. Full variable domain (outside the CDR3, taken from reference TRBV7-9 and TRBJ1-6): DTGVSQNPRHKITKRGQNVTFRCDPISEHNRLYWYRQTLGQGPEFLTYFQNEAQLEKSRLLSDRFSAERPKGSFSTLEIQRTEQGDSAMYLCASSLVGDIFHFGNGTRLTVT.

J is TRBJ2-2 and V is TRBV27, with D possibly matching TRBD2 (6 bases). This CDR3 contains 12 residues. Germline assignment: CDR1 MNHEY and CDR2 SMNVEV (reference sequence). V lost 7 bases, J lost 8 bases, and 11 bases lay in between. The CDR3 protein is CASIAGSGELFF. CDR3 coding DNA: TGTGCCAGCATCGCGGGATCTGGGGAGCTGTTTTTT.

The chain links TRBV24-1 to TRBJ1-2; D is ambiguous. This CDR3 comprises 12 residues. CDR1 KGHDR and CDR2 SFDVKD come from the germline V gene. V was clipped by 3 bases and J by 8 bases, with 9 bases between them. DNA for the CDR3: TGTGCCACCAGTGATGGATTGGGCGGCTACACCTTC. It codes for CATSDGLGGYTF.